This T cell receptor (beta chain) is drawn from a study of blood T cell repertoires in COVID-19. Study-wide background: PBMCs, B-cell-depleted T cells, or T cells provided the cDNA or gDNA that made up the material.

V lost 4 bases and J lost 1, with 21 bases in between. The CDR3 consists of 18 residues. Germline V gives CDR1 LNHDA, CDR2 SQIVND (reference sequence). Original processing notes: Amplified reference gene primers provided the basis for estimating nucleated cell counts. Some clones are missing from TCRdb's copy, which holds only in-frame ones; the method was immunoSEQ multiplex PCR. The DNA was the basis for D and trimming; V, J and clone size are from that table. Here the sample spans 98,000 or so clones, 88% being singletons. The sample comprised peripheral blood. The source of this sequence is a human donor in a cohort sampled during active COVID-19. The genes are TRBV19 and TRBJ2-3; possibly TRBD2 for D (6 bases). In DNA, the CDR3 is TGTGCCAGTAGTAGGCGGAGGGGCCCAGCGAGAGGCACAGATACGCAGTATTTT. This sequence encodes CASSRRRGPARGTDTQYF.